These 23 T cell receptor beta chains originate from one sample sequenced in a study of blood T cell repertoires in COVID-19. Sequenced by immunoSEQ multiplex PCR; TCRdb stores in-frame clones only, minus some. The repertoire holds about 170,000 clones, 70% to 90% seen once, with 2% to 3% in the top ten. The sample consisted of peripheral blood. Every receptor here comes from a woman aged 80 or over with COVID-19, enrolled during active disease.

V is TRBV2 and J is TRBJ1-3; TRBD1 matches at 7 bases. CDR1 SNHLY and CDR2 FYNNEI come from the germline V gene. This CDR3 contains 14 residues. Unmatched junction bases numbered 2, after V lost 6 bases and J lost 0 bases. The CDR3 reads CASRGDSSGNTIYF. DNA for the CDR3: TGTGCCAGCAGGGGGGACAGCTCTGGAAACACCATATATTTT.

This clone is judged medium-sized. The chain combines TRBV7-9 with TRBJ2-1, with 9 positions matching TRBD2. Germline CDR1 reads SEHNR; CDR2 reads FQNEAQ (reference sequence). V shed 4 bases and J 7 bases; nucleotides not matched to a gene: 2. CDR3 length: 13 amino acids. The CDR3 nucleotides are TGTGCCAGCAGCTCAAGCGGGAGGAATGAGCAGTTCTTC. Translated: CASSSSGRNEQFF.

The chain is built from TRBV7-3 and TRBJ1-1, with D possibly matching TRBD1 (6 bases). The CDR3 loop spans 13 amino acids. The V gene lost 2 bases and the J gene lost 3 bases, with 7 bases spanning the gap. Germline CDR1 SGHTA, CDR2 FQGTGA. The CDR3 loop reads CASSLSGDTEAFF. In nucleotides, the CDR3 is TGTGCCAGCAGCTTATCAGGGGACACTGAAGCTTTCTTT. Filled out from reference TRBV7-3 and TRBJ1-1, the complete variable domain reads GAGVSQTPSNKVTEKGKYVELRCDPISGHTALYWYRQSLGQGPEFLIYFQGTGAADDSGLPNDRFFAVRPEGSVSTLKIQRTERGDSAVYLCASSLSGDTEAFFGQGTRLTVV.

The rearrangement uses TRBV6-1 and TRBJ1-6; possibly TRBD1 for D (6 bases). CDR3 size: 16 residues. CDR1 and CDR2 (germline): MNHNS, SASEGT. Trimming pared 2 bases from V and 7 bases from J, leaving 15 bases between. DNA of the CDR3: TGTGCCAGCAGTGAAAGGGGGAAAGGGGCAAATTCACCCCTCCACTTT. Protein sequence: CASSERGKGANSPLHF.

The chain combines TRBV14 with TRBJ1-4; D not certain. V lost 1 base and J lost 6, with 6 bases in between. CDR3 size: 13 residues. Germline lookup yields CDR1 SGHDN and CDR2 FVKESK. CDR3 in DNA: TGTGCCAGCAGCCAAGCCCAGTATGAAAAACTGTTTTTT. Amino acid sequence: CASSQAQYEKLFF.

The gene calls are TRBV11-1 and TRBJ2-7, with 9 bases identical to TRBD2. J was trimmed by 4 bases and V by 5 bases; bases with no gene match: 9. The CDR3 spans 15 residues. CDR1 and CDR2 (germline): SGHAT, FQDESV (reference sequence). The DNA for the CDR3 is TGTGCCAGCAGCCCTCAGGCGGGGGGGAATTACGAGCAGTACTTC. This codes for CASSPQAGGNYEQYF. Combining the CDR3 with reference TRBV11-1 and TRBJ2-7 gives the whole variable domain EAEVAQSPRYKITEKSQAVAFWCDPISGHATLYWYRQILGQGPELLVQFQDESVVDDSQLPKDRFSAERLKGVDSTLKIQPAELGDSAMYLCASSPQAGGNYEQYFGPGTRLTVT.

V gene TRBV5-8 combines with J gene TRBJ2-5, with 8 bases fitting TRBD1. This CDR3 has 14 residues. Germline CDR1 is SGHTS and CDR2 is YDEGEE. The J segment lost 5 bases and the V segment lost 0 bases, leaving 3 bases of the junction unmatched. The CDR3 reads CASSLVTGGETQYF. The CDR3, as DNA: TGTGCCAGCAGCTTGGTCACAGGGGGGGAGACCCAGTACTTC. Using reference TRBV5-8 and TRBJ2-5 for the parts outside the CDR3, the full variable domain is EAGVTQSPTHLIKTRGQQATLRCSPISGHTSVYWYQQALGLGLQFLLWYDEGEERNRGNFPPRFSGRQFPNYSSELNVNALELEDSALYLCASSLVTGGETQYFGPGTRLLVL.

V gene TRBV19 combines with J gene TRBJ2-2, with D hard to call. The germline V gene has CDR1 LNHDA and CDR2 SQIVND (reference sequence). This CDR3 is 15 amino acids long. The V end was cut by 5 bases, the J end by 1 base, with 11 bases between. CDR3 protein: CASSPWQKNTGELFF. Here the CDR3 DNA reads TGTGCCAGTAGTCCCTGGCAAAAGAACACCGGGGAGCTGTTTTTT.

The gene calls are TRBV5-1 and TRBJ1-4; 8 bases map to TRBD1. CDR3 length equals 14 residues. The trim removed 3 bases at V and 4 bases at J, leaving 2 bases unmatched. In germline, CDR1 is SGHRS, CDR2 YFSETQ. The CDR3: CASSSTGVNEKLFF. CDR3 nucleotide sequence: TGCGCCAGCAGCTCGACAGGGGTTAATGAAAAACTGTTTTTT.

The chain joins TRBV5-1 to TRBJ2-7; weak D call: TRBD1 (5 bases). This CDR3 comprises 14 residues. Trimming cost V 5 bases and J 0 bases, with 12 bases left between them. The germline gives CDR1 SGHRS, CDR2 YFSETQ. CDR3 in amino acids: CASRPGSDSYEQYF. DNA for the CDR3: TGCGCCAGCAGACCAGGGTCCGACTCCTACGAGCAGTACTTC.

This clone was detected only once. Here the CDR3 DNA reads TGTGCCATCAGTGCGAAGCGGCAAGAGACCCAGTACTTC. Its translation is CAISAKRQETQYF. The chain recombines TRBV10-3 with TRBJ2-5; D is possibly TRBD2 (5 bases). The CDR3 contains 13 residues. CDR1 is ENHRY, CDR2 SYGVKD, per germline. Trimming left V 4 bases short and J 2 bases short, with 8 bases between.

V is TRBV5-4 and J is TRBJ2-7; 10 bases agree with TRBD1. From germline, CDR1 is SGHNT and CDR2 YYREEE (reference sequence). Losses at the gene ends were 4 bases for V and 6 bases for J; bases not matched to a gene: 7. This CDR3 has 14 amino acids. CDR3 nucleotide sequence: TGTGCCAGCAGCATTGACAGGGGGCTTGGCGAGCAGTACTTC. Amino acids: CASSIDRGLGEQYF.

This chain links TRBV10-3 with TRBJ2-7; 9 bases match TRBD2. Germline loops: CDR1 ENHRY, CDR2 SYGVKD. The V segment lost 5 bases and the J segment 5 bases; nucleotides outside the gene matches: 10. The CDR3 is 15 amino acids. The CDR3 here is CAISSQTSGEDEQYF. The CDR3 DNA reads TGTGCCATCAGTTCACAGACTAGCGGAGAAGACGAGCAGTACTTC.

This chain connects TRBV6-5 to TRBJ1-2; 10 bases agree with TRBD1. Unmatched junction bases numbered 7, after V lost 5 bases and J lost 4 bases. This CDR3 region has 15 residues. The germline CDR1 and CDR2 sequences are MNHEY and SVGAGI. The CDR3 coding sequence is TGTGCCAGCAGTCGGAGACAGGGGGCGACCTATGGCTACACCTTC. Encoded protein: CASSRRQGATYGYTF.

This chain joins TRBV20-1 and TRBJ2-7; TRBD1 aligns across 7 bases. The CDR3 has 11 residues. Germline assignment: CDR1 DFQATT and CDR2 SNEGSKA (reference sequence). Trimming cost V 3 bases and J 6 bases; bases outside gene matches: 2. In DNA form, the CDR3 reads TGCAGTGCTAGGACAGGGTTCGAGCAGTACTTC. Amino acid sequence: CSARTGFEQYF.

The rearrangement links TRBV15 to TRBJ2-1; 7 bases fit TRBD1. The trim removed 1 base at V and 6 bases at J, leaving 6 bases unmatched. CDR1 and CDR2 from the germline V gene are LNHNV and YYDKDF (reference sequence). The length of the CDR3 is 15 residues. Here the CDR3 reads CATSRGDSPSNEQFF. The DNA of the CDR3 is TGTGCCACCAGCAGAGGGGACAGTCCGTCCAATGAGCAGTTCTTC.

The chain has TRBV7-2 and TRBJ1-1; 8 bases are shared with TRBD1. After removal of 2 bases from V and 6 bases from J, the junction contained 5 bases not matched to a gene. Germline V gives CDR1 SGHTA, CDR2 FQGNSA. The CDR3 is 14 residues long. The DNA of the CDR3 is TGTGCCAGCAGCTTACCCTACAGGGGGGCTGAAGCTTTCTTT. Residues: CASSLPYRGAEAFF.

V is TRBV14 and J is TRBJ2-7; D is perhaps TRBD1 (7 bases). V dropped 4 bases and J dropped 2 bases, with 12 bases sitting between them. The CDR3 sequence is 14 residues long. Germline-derived CDR1 and CDR2 are SGHDN and FVKESK. This CDR3 reads CASSRQGGPYEQYF. DNA of the CDR3: TGTGCCAGCAGCCGACAGGGAGGACCCTACGAGCAGTACTTC.

This chain uses TRBV7-3 with TRBJ2-3, with TRBD1 identical over 9 bases. Germline V gives CDR1 SGHTA, CDR2 FQGTGA. The CDR3 has 14 amino acids. With 3 bases clipped from V and 3 bases from J, the junction kept 1 base outside the gene matches. The CDR3 is CASSFDRGTDTQYF. In DNA, the CDR3 is TGTGCCAGCAGCTTCGACAGGGGGACAGATACGCAGTATTTT.

The chain uses TRBV18 and TRBJ2-1, with 14 bases lining up with TRBD2. Germline V lookup: CDR1 KGHSH, CDR2 LQKENI. V shed 2 bases and J 4 bases; nucleotides not matched to a gene: 16. The CDR3 is 21 residues long. This CDR3 reads CASSPGPGLAGGIPIYNEQFF. The CDR3 DNA reads as TGTGCCAGCTCACCAGGGCCCGGACTAGCGGGAGGAATTCCAATATACAATGAGCAGTTCTTC.

The chain joins TRBV6-6 to TRBJ2-7, with 11 nucleotides matching TRBD2. V dropped 6 bases and J dropped 0; count of bases not matched to a gene: 4. The V gene's germline CDR1 is MNHNY and CDR2 SVGAGI (reference sequence). The CDR3 spans 15 residues. CDR3 in amino acids: CASSSTSGDSYEQYF. DNA of the CDR3: TGTGCCAGCAGCTCGACTAGCGGGGACTCCTACGAGCAGTACTTC.

This clone was counted once. The chain employs TRBV7-9 and TRBJ2-1; TRBD2 aligns across 7 bases. Germline CDR1 reads SEHNR; CDR2 reads FQNEAQ (reference sequence). V trimming: 5 bases; J trimming: 9 bases; junction bases outside the gene matches: 16. CDR3 length: 16 residues. The CDR3 reads CASSHRGDSAGIEQFF. The DNA of the CDR3 is TGTGCCAGCAGCCACCGGGGGGACTCCGCCGGGATTGAGCAGTTCTTC.

The chain uses TRBV7-9 and TRBJ2-5; D may be TRBD1 (6 bases). CDR1 is SEHNR, CDR2 FQNEAQ, per germline (reference sequence). Trimming removed 5 bases from V and 1 base from J, with 11 bases in between. CDR3 length: 14 amino acids. The CDR3 nucleotides are TGTGCCAGCAGCCGAGACAGGCCCCAAGAGACCCAGTACTTC. Encoded protein: CASSRDRPQETQYF.